The 21 T cell receptor beta chains given below trace back to one sample, sequenced in a study of T-cell reconstitution after alpha-beta-depleted transplantation in children. Using unique molecular identifiers, the investigators prepared the TCRbeta library. MiXCR, run by TCRdb on the PCR reads, gives a single entry per CDR3 protein. The sample carries hundreds of thousands of distinct CDR3 sequences, about 17% recorded once. Specimen: PBMCs from the stem cell graft donor, collected from the stem cell graft. These receptors all stem from a human donor who donated a stem cell graft to a child with acute lymphoblastic leukemia.

This clonotype was detected only a few times. The chain recombines TRBV4-1 with TRBJ1-2; D remains ambiguous. The V and J ends lost 4 bases and 8 bases respectively, with 20 bases between them. Per germline, CDR1 MGHRA and CDR2 YSYEKL. The CDR3 has 15 amino acids. Here the CDR3 reads CASSPPRTVAGGYTF. The CDR3 bases are TGCGCCAGCAGCCCACCCAGGACCGTCGCGGGAGGCTACACCTTC.

This clonotype was seen a handful of times. J is TRBJ1-2 and V is TRBV24-1, with D perhaps TRBD1 (5 bases). Trimming left V 6 bases short and J 9 bases short, with 13 bases between. Per germline, CDR1 KGHDR and CDR2 SFDVKD. This CDR3 is built from 12 residues. CDR3 in DNA: TGTGCCACCAGTAGCTGGGGACGGCGCTACACCTTC. Translated: CATSSWGRRYTF.

Only a few counts were recorded for this clonotype. The chain links TRBV5-6 to TRBJ2-3; TRBD1 matches 7 bases. CDR1 is SGHDT and CDR2 is YYEEEE in the germline V gene. J gave up 6 bases and V 4 bases, and 11 bases lay outside the gene matches. There are 15 residues in the CDR3. CDR3 amino acids: CASSPGQSLLDTQYF. In nucleotides, the CDR3 is TGTGCCAGCAGCCCGGGACAGAGTCTTCTCGATACGCAGTATTTT.

This clonotype turned up a few times. This chain links TRBV4-2 with TRBJ1-1, with TRBD1 as a possible D gene (5 bases). The germline gives CDR1 LGHNA, CDR2 YNFKEQ. The V end lost 2 bases, the J end lost 5 bases, and 6 bases lay between the germline ends. The CDR3 spans 12 residues. CDR3 nucleotides: TGTGCCAGCAGCCAACAGGGAACTGAAGCTTTCTTT. It encodes CASSQQGTEAFF.

This clonotype has only a few counts. The DNA for the CDR3 is TGTGCCAGCAGTTTACTGGCGGGGAGGTTAGAATACGAGCAGTACTTC. It codes for CASSLLAGRLEYEQYF. The rearrangement joins TRBV12-3 or TRBV12-4 to TRBJ2-7; D is perhaps TRBD2 (6 bases). This CDR3 has 16 residues. With 2 bases removed from V and 4 bases from J, the gap between germline ends came to 18 bases.

This clonotype was detected a few times. The V gene is TRBV7-9, the J gene TRBJ1-2; the D is unclear. The CDR3 contains 15 residues. Germline lookup yields CDR1 SEHNR and CDR2 FQNEAQ (reference sequence). Trimming removed 0 bases from V and 0 bases from J, with 8 bases in between. The CDR3 here is CASSLATPANYGYTF. The CDR3, as DNA: TGTGCCAGCAGCTTAGCTACCCCAGCTAACTATGGCTACACCTTC.

The table lists this clonotype with a few counts. The genes are TRBV28 and TRBJ2-3; 7 nucleotides line up with TRBD2. Germline assignment: CDR1 MDHEN and CDR2 SYDVKM. Trimming removed 7 bases from V and 0 bases from J; junction bases left unmatched: 10. The CDR3 covers 16 residues. For the CDR3, the DNA is TGTGCCAGCATACTAAGGGCTAGCGGCAGCACAGATACGCAGTATTTT. Amino acids: CASILRASGSTDTQYF.

This clonotype was counted a few times. This chain uses TRBV29-1 with TRBJ1-1, with 8 bases lining up with TRBD1. CDR1 and CDR2 (germline): SQVTM, ANQGSEA. J was trimmed by 7 bases and V by 6 bases; bases with no gene match: 1. CDR3 length equals 10 residues. The CDR3 protein is CSVTGDEAFF. The CDR3 DNA reads as TGCAGCGTGACAGGGGATGAAGCTTTCTTT.

This clonotype was recorded only once. The chain uses TRBV30 and TRBJ1-1; D is possibly TRBD1 (5 bases). V was clipped by 0 bases and J by 0 bases, with 23 bases between them. The CDR3 is made up of 19 amino acids. Germline V lookup: CDR1 GTSNPN, CDR2 SVGIG (reference sequence). CDR3 sequence: CAWSVHAWGTAAMNTEAFF. CDR3 in DNA: TGTGCCTGGAGTGTACACGCTTGGGGGACCGCGGCCATGAACACTGAAGCTTTCTTT. The complete variable domain, with remaining parts taken from reference TRBV30 and TRBJ1-1, reads SQTIHQWPATLVQPVGSPLSLECTVEGTSNPNLYWYRQAAGRGLQLLFYSVGIGQISSEVPQNLSASRPQDRQFILSSKKLLLSDSGFYLCAWSVHAWGTAAMNTEAFFGQGTRLTVV.

There are a few counts of this clonotype. The chain links TRBV29-1 to TRBJ1-1, with a possible D match to TRBD1 (5 bases). This CDR3 has 13 amino acids. V was trimmed by 4 bases and J by 0 bases, leaving 9 bases between them. Germline CDR1 reads SQVTM; CDR2 reads ANQGSEA. The CDR3 bases are TGCAGCGTTGGGGGGACGGTGAACACTGAAGCTTTCTTT. This translates into CSVGGTVNTEAFF.

This clonotype came up once. The J gene is TRBJ1-1, the V gene TRBV7-9; D is perhaps TRBD1 (5 bases). Germline values: CDR1 SEHNR, CDR2 FQNEAQ (reference sequence). V was shortened by 5 bases and J by 4 bases, with 17 bases between the two germline ends. The CDR3 runs 15 residues. The CDR3 sequence: CASSPRGASGTEAFF. CDR3 coding DNA: TGTGCCAGCAGCCCTCGTGGGGCCAGCGGCACTGAAGCTTTCTTT.

In this sample, this clonotype turned up a few times. This chain links TRBV3-1 with TRBJ1-1; maybe TRBD1 (6 bases). CDR1 is LGHDT and CDR2 is YNNKEL in the germline V gene (reference sequence). V lost 5 bases to trimming and J lost 5 bases, with 12 bases between them. The CDR3 spans 13 residues. In nucleotides, the CDR3 is TGTGCCAGCAGCTTGCGAAGGGGGACTGAAGCTTTCTTT. This sequence encodes CASSLRRGTEAFF.

This clonotype has only a few counts. This sequence joins TRBV29-1 and TRBJ2-3, with 7 positions matching TRBD2. The CDR3 contains 15 residues. In germline, CDR1 is SQVTM, CDR2 ANQGSEA. V shed 6 bases and J 2 bases; nucleotides not matched to a gene: 11. The CDR3 reads CSVAGLVPFTDTQYF. CDR3 nucleotides: TGCAGCGTCGCCGGACTAGTCCCTTTCACAGATACGCAGTATTTT.

The genes are TRBV24-1 and TRBJ1-1, with a tentative D call TRBD1 (5 bases). Trimming stripped 4 bases from V and 5 bases from J, with 10 bases between. CDR1 and CDR2 (germline): KGHDR, SFDVKD. The CDR3 is 13 amino acids. CDR3 in DNA: TGTGCCACCAGTGACGGAGGGGTTACTGAAGCTTTCTTT. This gives the protein CATSDGGVTEAFF.

This clonotype was seen a few times. The chain uses TRBV6-1 and TRBJ2-7, with 7 positions matching TRBD1. V lost 0 bases to trimming and J lost 2 bases; unmatched junction nucleotides: 4. This CDR3 has 15 amino acids. Germline V CDR1 and CDR2: MNHNS, SASEGT. The CDR3 reads CASSEAWDRTYEQYF. The CDR3 DNA reads as TGTGCCAGCAGTGAAGCTTGGGACAGAACCTACGAGCAGTACTTC.

The rearrangement joins TRBV29-1 to TRBJ2-7; 7 bases are shared with TRBD1. Germline values: CDR1 SQVTM, CDR2 ANQGSEA. The CDR3 extends over 14 amino acids. V lost 5 bases, J lost 2 bases, and 9 bases stayed unmatched. The CDR3 DNA reads as TGCAGCGTTATCAAAACAGGGGTTCCCTACGAGCAGTACTTC. Its translation is CSVIKTGVPYEQYF.

J is TRBJ2-3 and V is TRBV24-1, with TRBD1 matching over 10 bases. V was pared by 0 bases and J by 9 bases, with 5 bases of the junction left unmatched. The CDR3 has 15 residues. Germline assignment: CDR1 KGHDR and CDR2 SFDVKD. CDR3 nucleotide sequence: TGTGCCACCAGTGATTTGCAGGGACAGGGGTCAACGCAGTATTTT. Translation: CATSDLQGQGSTQYF.

The V call is TRBV6-5, the J call TRBJ1-5; weak D call: TRBD1 (5 bases). Germline values: CDR1 MNHEY, CDR2 SVGAGI. The CDR3 is made up of 14 amino acids. Trimming removed 8 bases from V and 2 bases from J, with 13 bases in between. CDR3 loop: CASHNGGGNQPQHF. The CDR3 coding sequence is TGTGCCAGCCACAATGGGGGTGGCAATCAGCCCCAGCATTTT.

This clonotype turned up a few times. The CDR3 here is CASSAGDPRETQYF. CDR3 coding DNA: TGTGCCAGCAGCGCGGGGGACCCAAGAGAGACCCAGTACTTC. This chain uses TRBV7-2 with TRBJ2-5; 7 bases fit TRBD2. The CDR3 has 14 residues. The germline V gene encodes CDR1 SGHTA and CDR2 FQGNSA. J lost 4 bases, V lost 5 bases, and 7 bases had no gene match.

The chain has TRBV5-1 and TRBJ1-2; 7 positions match TRBD1. This CDR3 has 13 residues. Germline loops: CDR1 SGHRS, CDR2 YFSETQ. V gave up 7 bases and J gave up 2 bases; unmatched junction bases: 5. The CDR3 region has the DNA TGCGCCAGCTCGACAGGGCCCAACTATGGCTACACCTTC. Its protein is CASSTGPNYGYTF.

This clonotype has just a few counts. J is TRBJ2-3 and V is TRBV6-5; 8 bases fit TRBD2. V shed 2 bases and J 1 base; nucleotides not matched to a gene: 2. Germline V CDR1 and CDR2: MNHEY, SVGAGI. CDR3 size: 15 residues. CDR3 coding DNA: TGTGCCAGCAGTTACGGGCGGGGGGGCACAGATACGCAGTATTTT. Translation: CASSYGRGGTDTQYF.